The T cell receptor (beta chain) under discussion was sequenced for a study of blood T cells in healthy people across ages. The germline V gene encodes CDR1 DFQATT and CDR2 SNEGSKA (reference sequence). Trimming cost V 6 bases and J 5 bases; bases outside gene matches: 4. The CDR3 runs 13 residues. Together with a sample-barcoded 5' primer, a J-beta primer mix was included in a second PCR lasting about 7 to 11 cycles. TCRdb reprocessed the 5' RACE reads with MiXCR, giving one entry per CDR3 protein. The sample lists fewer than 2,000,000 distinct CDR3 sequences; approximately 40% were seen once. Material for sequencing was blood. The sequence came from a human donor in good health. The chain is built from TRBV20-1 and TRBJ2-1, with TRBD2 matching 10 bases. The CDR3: CSAGSGGDNEQFF. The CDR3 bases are TGCAGTGCGGGGAGCGGGGGGGACAATGAGCAGTTCTTC.